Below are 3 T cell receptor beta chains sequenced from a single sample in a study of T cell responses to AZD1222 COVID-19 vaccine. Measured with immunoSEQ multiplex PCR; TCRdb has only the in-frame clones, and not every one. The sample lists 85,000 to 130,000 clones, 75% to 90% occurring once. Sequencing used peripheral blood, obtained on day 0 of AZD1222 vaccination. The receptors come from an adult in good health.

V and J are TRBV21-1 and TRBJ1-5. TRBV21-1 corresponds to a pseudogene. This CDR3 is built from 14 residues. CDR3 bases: TGTGCCAGCAGCGCCCGGTCTAGCAATCAGCCCCAGCATTTT. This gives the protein CASSARSSNQPQHF.

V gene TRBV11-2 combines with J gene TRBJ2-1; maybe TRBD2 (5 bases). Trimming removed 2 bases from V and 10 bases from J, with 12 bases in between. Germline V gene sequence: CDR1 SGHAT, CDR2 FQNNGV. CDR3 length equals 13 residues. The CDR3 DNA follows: TGTGCCAGCAGCTTATCGGGATTGGGAGAGCAGTTCTTC. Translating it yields CASSLSGLGEQFF.

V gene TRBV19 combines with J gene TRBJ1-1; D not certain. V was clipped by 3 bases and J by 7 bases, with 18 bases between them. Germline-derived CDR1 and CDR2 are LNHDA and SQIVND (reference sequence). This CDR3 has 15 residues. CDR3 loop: CASSIQVRSYGEAFF. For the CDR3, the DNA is TGTGCCAGTAGTATCCAGGTCCGGTCCTACGGTGAAGCTTTCTTT.